These T cell receptor beta chains were read from a single sample in a study of T cells and Merkel cell carcinoma outcomes. The data were produced by immunoSEQ multiplex PCR, yet TCRdb's version contains in-frame clones alone and is incomplete. The sample yields more than 3,500 clones, 90% to 95% seen once. Material: tumor tissue from Merkel cell carcinoma. The receptor set was obtained from a human donor with Merkel cell carcinoma. Each CDR3 is given without its conserved first and last residue.

v_gene,len,CDR3aa
TRBV9,13,ASSVLAGSTDTQY
TRBV2,11,ASTATDSYEQY
TRBV28,10,ASSTNSYEQY
TRBV6-5,13,ASSYLASGPNEQF
TRBV5-6,13,ASSPYETFNEKLF
TRBV5-1,12,ASRSRTENTEAF
TRBV9,12,ASNRDGGNQPQH
TRBV11-3,16,ASSFRPSGGAGYNEQF
TRBV19,12,ASSSGRALGRQF
TRBV5-6,12,ASSSRGVSYEQY
TRBV2,13,ASRPTSVGDNEQF
TRBV15,13,ATSSSRTGNTEAF
TRBV9,11,ASSPGGAETQY
TRBV5-1,14,ASSYELGGARGEAF
TRBV5-6,11,ASSLGQLREQY
TRBV5-4,10,AVAGAADTQY
TRBV7-2,12,ASSSLGGLDEQY
TRBV29-1,12,SILRGTGLNEQF
TRBV5-4,11,ASSFGGTEKLF
TRBV10-3,12,AITPGPDGEKLF
TRBV7-2,16,ASSLATGWGGAYNEQF
TRBV29-1,10,SVSRDWYEQY
TRBV27,13,ASSLRGGSGEKLF
TRBV29-1,12,SVPHRGVNTEAF
TRBV5-1,14,ASSREGQASSYEQY
TRBV29-1,12,SVTGTGMNTEAF
TRBV6-5,11,ASSSLRGIEAF
TRBV19,12,ASSISAGDSPLH
TRBV6-6,12,ASSYSPGRDGYT
TRBV27,11,ASSRQGGGEQY
TRBV4-1,11,ASSQDRTAVQF
TRBV20-1,8,SAKEQPQH
TRBV14,11,ASREATNYEQY
TRBV5-1,12,ASSSGIPNTEAF
TRBV5-6,11,ASSPGRSGGYT
TRBV9,11,ASSVRGQDEQY
TRBV18,14,ASSPWGTLSGNTIY
TRBV15,11,ATSRDRGNEQY
TRBV7-9,15,ASSARRSGGGTGELF
TRBV28,11,ASSTGRDNEQF
TRBV5-1,12,ASSPSTGSQPQH
TRBV18,12,ASSPSTATDTQY
TRBV19,10,ASKGTGFGYT
TRBV6-5,11,ASSSVYNSPLH
TRBV4-1,13,ASSQELTGVYEQY
TRBV7-9,13,ASSPGTGGLETQY
TRBV9,15,ASSITSGTSGSNEQF
TRBV7-9,12,ASSLGTDNSPLH
TRBV19,12,ASSSDRVDQPQH
TRBV5-5,13,ASSLTQSGNTEAF
TRBV4-1,15,ASSQTPQGSGANVLT
TRBV2,13,ASSLLAGGYNEQF
TRBV25-1,11,ASSEFGGETQY
TRBV4-3,14,ASSQVSSVPYNEQF
TRBV7-6,10,ASSPTWETQY